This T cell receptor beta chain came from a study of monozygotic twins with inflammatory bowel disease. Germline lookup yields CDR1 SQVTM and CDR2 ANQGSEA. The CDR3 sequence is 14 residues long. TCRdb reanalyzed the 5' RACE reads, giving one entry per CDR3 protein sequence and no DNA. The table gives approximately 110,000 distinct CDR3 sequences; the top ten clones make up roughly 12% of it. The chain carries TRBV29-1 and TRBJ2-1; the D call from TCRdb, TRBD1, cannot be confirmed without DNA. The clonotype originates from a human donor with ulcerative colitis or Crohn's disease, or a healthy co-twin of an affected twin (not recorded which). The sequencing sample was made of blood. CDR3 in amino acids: CSVEPARGYNEQFF.